This T cell receptor beta chain originates from a study of T cell responses to AZD1222 COVID-19 vaccine. Study results and caveats: Most donors were white British, females outnumbered males, and clonal diversity was possibly underestimated.

It was second doses at about 4 or about 12 weeks that were pooled. Sequenced by immunoSEQ multiplex PCR; TCRdb stores in-frame clones only, minus some. The sample lists roughly 270,000 clones; 90% to 95% were seen once. Germline loops: CDR1 LNHDA, CDR2 SQIVND (reference sequence). The CDR3 contains 14 residues. V gave up 5 bases and J gave up 7 bases, with 12 bases separating them. This clone was counted a few times. Its matching antigen is unknown. This chain connects TRBV19 to TRBJ1-6; D remains unclear. The receptor was isolated from an adult who received the AZD1222 COVID-19 vaccine. The specimen was peripheral blood, collected 28 days after the second AZD1222 dose. The CDR3 DNA reads as TGTGCCAGTAGTGCCCGAGAGGGCAATTCACCCCTCCACTTT. The encoded protein is CASSAREGNSPLHF.